Detailed here is one TCR beta chain. Antigen unknown. Profiled with immunoSEQ multiplex PCR; TCRdb holds only in-frame clones, not every one. Among about 190,000 clones listed, about 92% were seen once. This sample is part of a study of T cell responses to AZD1222 COVID-19 vaccine. On the study more broadly: Recipients boosted at about 4 weeks or about 12 weeks are pooled.

CDR1 SGHAT and CDR2 FQDESV come from the germline V gene (reference sequence). The CDR3 is made up of 16 amino acids. Trimming removed 0 bases from V and 6 bases from J; junction bases left unmatched: 8. Study-wide results and caveats: The donor group comprised mostly white British people and more females; the analysis possibly underestimated clonal diversity. Vaccine-associated CD4 TCRs spanned spike, dominant at 160-218 and 743-854. The peak T cell response came first, and repertoires were sampled only after it.

The sample here was peripheral blood, taken on day 0 of AZD1222 vaccination. This chain joins TRBV11-1 and TRBJ2-7; 10 bases line up with TRBD2. The clonotype comes from an adult in good health. CDR3 residues: CASSLAASGGGGEQYF. Here the CDR3 DNA reads TGTGCCAGCAGCTTAGCAGCCAGCGGGGGGGGCGGCGAGCAGTACTTC.